These T cell receptor beta chains were read from a single sample in a study of CD8 T cells in Susac syndrome. TCRdb re-called the immunoSEQ multiplex PCR reads through MiXCR, storing one row per CDR3 protein. The top ten clones hold approximately 0.11% of a sample with around 140,000 distinct CDR3 sequences, 85% to 95% of them seen once. The sample comprised CD4+ T cells from PBMCs. The receptor source for this set is a human donor with multiple sclerosis. Both conserved end residues are part of each CDR3.

len | v_gene | CDR3aa
13 | TRBV20-1 | CRASAVVNYGYTF
14 | TRBV29-1 | CSVEDPGLGKTQYF
14 | TRBV30 | CAWRRQPDVAEAFF
12 | TRBV20-1 | CSARDYNQPQHF
13 | TRBV7-2 | CASSLRWNQPQHF
14 | TRBV29-1 | CSVWVSGFGNEAFF
15 | TRBV4-2 | CASSQDGLQTDTQYF
15 | TRBV27 | CASSSRGAGGSGYTF
15 | TRBV24-1 | CATSAGGGVSYEQYF
17 | TRBV9 | CASSVAGTGVVGTEAFF
13 | TRBV5-1 | CASREPGSYEQYF
14 | TRBV7-7 | CASSLGTSGPTQYF
18 | TRBV7-8 | CASSLVEFGTGIQETQYF
13 | TRBV12-3/TRBV12-4 | CASSLRGPYEQYF
18 | TRBV7-2 | CASAPEVAKVANTGELFF
15 | TRBV7-6 | CASSLDVKGGTEAFF
14 | TRBV24-1 | CAASSGARLETQYF
15 | TRBV24-1 | CATSDRTVTGLEQFF
15 | TRBV30 | CAWSVAGTTYQPQHF
14 | TRBV2 | CASSRDSPTQPQHF
12 | TRBV5-4 | CASSYEGRTQYF
15 | TRBV13 | CASSPRDLGDNEQFF
17 | TRBV5-1 | CASSLAVASGSYNEQFF
14 | TRBV7-2 | CASSLEGLANIQYF
14 | TRBV3-1 | CASSQELLADTQYF
12 | TRBV19 | CASRQVNQPQHF
11 | TRBV23-1 | CASTPLVEAFF
15 | TRBV9 | CASSVDLWPNYGYTF
12 | TRBV3-1 | CASSQRGYEQYF
14 | TRBV29-1 | CSVFVGANTGELFF